Shown below are 30 T cell receptor beta chains from a single sample sequenced in a study of beta chain features in type 1 diabetes (dated by TCRdb to 2017 to 2018). Receptor libraries were prepared by the immunoSEQ multiplex PCR assay. The High Capacity cDNA Reverse Transcription Kit was used to reverse transcribe all of the isolated RNA, meaning that expressed TCRB transcripts were what got sequenced. TCRdb took this table from immuneACCESS and kept in-frame rearrangements with V and J called. Such tables lack part of the clones; where checked against another copy, unresolved V genes explain under half of the gap, and the rest is unexplained. The sample table shows 130,000 or so clones, and 9% are seen once. Together, the top ten hold approximately 0.7% of the sample. General conclusions and limits of the study: A moderate but significant shortening of TCRB CDR3 length was observed in type 1 diabetes patients in all four CD4+ subsets.

These receptors have no known antigen. Material for sequencing was central memory CD4+ T cells from blood. These TCRs come from a man aged 25-45 years with type 1 diabetes.

V gene TRBV18 combines with J gene TRBJ2-3; 9 positions agree with TRBD1. This CDR3 comprises 11 residues. Germline V gives CDR1 KGHSH, CDR2 LQKENI. V lost 3 bases and J lost 11; bases outside the gene matches: 0. The chain's CDR3 is CASSPDRGQYF. CDR3 DNA sequence: TGTGCCAGCTCACCGGACAGGGGGCAGTATTTT.

The V call is TRBV2, the J call TRBJ2-5, with D maybe TRBD2 (7 bases). This CDR3 spans 13 amino acids. The V and J ends lost 5 bases and 4 bases respectively, with 11 bases between them. CDR1 and CDR2 (germline): SNHLY, FYNNEI. The CDR3 bases are TGTGCCAGCAGTCCAGGGGAGGGAGAGACCCAGTACTTC. Its translation is CASSPGEGETQYF.

This clone was recorded a few times. The J gene is TRBJ2-7, the V gene TRBV25-1, with D perhaps TRBD2 (5 bases). CDR3 length: 14 amino acids. Trimming stripped 8 bases from V and 0 bases from J, with 14 bases between. Per germline, CDR1 MGHDK and CDR2 SYGVNS. The CDR3 sequence: CASGRAGTSYEQYF. In DNA, the CDR3 is TGTGCCAGCGGAAGGGCGGGCACCTCCTACGAGCAGTACTTC.

This chain uses TRBV13 with TRBJ2-3, with TRBD1 matching 8 bases. Germline trimming cut 5 bases from V and 4 bases from J; bases unmatched to any gene: 8. Germline CDR1 reads PRHDT; CDR2 reads FYEKMQ (reference sequence). The length of the CDR3 is 15 residues. Here the CDR3 DNA reads TGTGCCAGCAGCAGACAACAGGGGGTTGCAGATACGCAGTATTTT. This encodes CASSRQQGVADTQYF. Variable domain in full (rest from reference TRBV13 and TRBJ2-3): AAGVIQSPRHLIKEKRETATLKCYPIPRHDTVYWYQQGPGQDPQFLISFYEKMQSDKGSIPDRFSAQQFSDYHSELNMSSLELGDSALYFCASSRQQGVADTQYFGPGTRLTVL.

V usage is TRBV9 and J usage is TRBJ2-3; the D gene is possibly TRBD2 (5 bases). The CDR3 consists of 14 residues. The V gene lost 7 bases and the J gene lost 4 bases, with 16 bases spanning the gap. The germline V gene has CDR1 SGDLS and CDR2 YYNGEE. In nucleotides, the CDR3 is TGTGCCAGCGGTCAGCAAGCGGCCTCAGATACGCAGTATTTT. This gives the protein CASGQQAASDTQYF. Combining the CDR3 with reference TRBV9 and TRBJ2-3 gives the whole variable domain DSGVTQTPKHLITATGQRVTLRCSPRSGDLSVYWYQQSLDQGLQFLIQYYNGEERAKGNILERFSAQQFPDLHSELNLSSLELGDSALYFCASGQQAASDTQYFGPGTRLTVL.

This clone has a handful of counts. The genes are TRBV7-2 and TRBJ1-2; D uncertain. The V end was cut by 2 bases, the J end by 4 bases, with 5 bases between. Per germline, CDR1 SGHTA and CDR2 FQGNSA. The CDR3 is 12 amino acids. Written as DNA, the CDR3 is TGTGCCAGCAGCTTATCTTTCTATGGCTACACCTTC. Translation gives CASSLSFYGYTF. Filled out from reference TRBV7-2 and TRBJ1-2, the complete variable domain reads GAGVSQSPSNKVTEKGKDVELRCDPISGHTALYWYRQSLGQGLEFLIYFQGNSAPDKSGLPSDRFSAERTGGSVSTLTIQRTQQEDSAVYLCASSLSFYGYTFGSGTRLTVV.

In DNA, the CDR3 is TGCAGCGAACTAGCGGGGGCAGATACGCAGTATTTT. It is translated as CSELAGADTQYF. The gene calls are TRBV29-1 and TRBJ2-3; 11 nucleotides line up with TRBD2. With V trimmed by 7 bases and J by 4 bases, 1 base remained unmatched. The CDR3 runs 12 residues. Germline loops: CDR1 SQVTM, CDR2 ANQGSEA.

Note on this clone: The identical CDR3 is also encoded by other nucleotide sequences in the sample. The chain employs TRBV6-1 and TRBJ2-5, with TRBD2 matching 11 bases. The V and J ends lost 8 bases and 1 base, in that order; junction bases with no gene match: 0. CDR3 length: 13 residues. Looked up from germline, CDR1 is MNHNS and CDR2 is SASEGT. The CDR3 nucleotides are TGTGCCAGCGGGACTAGCGGCCAAGAGACCCAGTACTTC. This encodes CASGTSGQETQYF.

This clone was detected only a few times. The genes are TRBV18 and TRBJ1-2; D is perhaps TRBD1 (5 bases). The CDR3 runs to 14 residues. CDR1 and CDR2 from the germline V gene are KGHSH and LQKENI. V dropped 2 bases and J dropped 6 bases, with 13 bases sitting between them. CDR3 DNA: TGTGCCAGCTCACCAAGGGGCTTCAGGGATGGCTACACCTTC. Protein sequence: CASSPRGFRDGYTF.

This clone was counted many times. The CDR3 here is CASSLVAARVEQFF. The CDR3, as DNA: TGCGCCAGCAGCTTGGTGGCGGCCCGAGTAGAGCAGTTCTTC. The chain joins TRBV5-1 to TRBJ2-1; no clear D gene. In germline, CDR1 is SGHRS, CDR2 YFSETQ. There are 14 residues in the CDR3. V lost 0 bases and J 10 bases, leaving 14 bases between the germline ends.

This clone was observed a handful of times. The chain carries TRBV5-1 and TRBJ1-4; possibly TRBD1 for D (6 bases). This CDR3 spans 16 amino acids. Trimming cost V 4 bases and J 7 bases, with 20 bases left between them. Germline CDR1 and CDR2: SGHRS and YFSETQ. For the CDR3, the DNA is TGCGCCAGCAGCGTTCTACCTACAGGGTCGGGTGAAAAACTGTTTTTT. It translates to CASSVLPTGSGEKLFF.

This clone has a handful of counts. The chain carries TRBV28 and TRBJ2-3; TRBD2 aligns across 9 bases. CDR1 MDHEN and CDR2 SYDVKM come from the germline V gene. The J segment lost 4 bases and the V segment lost 3 bases, leaving 5 bases of the junction unmatched. CDR3 length: 15 amino acids. The chain's CDR3 is CASSFRSSGADTQYF. The CDR3, as DNA: TGTGCCAGCAGTTTTCGGTCTAGCGGGGCAGATACGCAGTATTTT.

V is TRBV7-2 and J is TRBJ1-2, with TRBD1 as a possible D gene (6 bases). CDR1 and CDR2 from the germline V gene are SGHTA and FQGNSA. V was pared by 5 bases and J by 1 base, with 8 bases between. The CDR3 is 13 amino acids. CDR3 amino acids: CASSRDNNYGYTF. The CDR3 DNA is TGTGCCAGCAGCAGGGACAATAACTATGGCTACACCTTC.

V and J are TRBV5-4 and TRBJ2-5; 10 bases are shared with TRBD2. This CDR3 spans 18 amino acids. CDR1 and CDR2 (germline): SGHNT, YYREEE (reference sequence). The J segment lost 0 bases and the V segment lost 6 bases, leaving 14 bases of the junction unmatched. CDR3: CASTGGASGGSYQETQYF. In nucleotides, the CDR3 is TGTGCCAGCACCGGGGGTGCTAGCGGGGGATCCTACCAAGAGACCCAGTACTTC.

The table lists this clone with a few counts. This chain connects TRBV11-2 to TRBJ2-7; the match to TRBD1 covers 8 bases. The germline V gene encodes CDR1 SGHAT and CDR2 FQNNGV. The V and J ends lost 5 bases and 0 bases, in that order; junction bases with no gene match: 6. The CDR3 sequence is 15 residues long. DNA for the CDR3: TGTGCCAGCAGCCCTCTCGGGACAGGCTCCTACGAGCAGTACTTC. This encodes CASSPLGTGSYEQYF.

The genes are TRBV5-4 and TRBJ2-7; TRBD2 agrees at 9 bases. CDR1 is SGHNT and CDR2 is YYREEE in the germline V gene (reference sequence). The CDR3 extends over 17 amino acids. The J segment lost 5 bases and the V segment lost 0 bases, leaving 12 bases of the junction unmatched. CDR3 in amino acids: CASSLEASGAAAHEQYF. CDR3 coding DNA: TGTGCCAGCAGCTTGGAGGCTAGCGGGGCCGCTGCCCACGAGCAGTACTTC.

This clone was counted only a few times. This rearrangement joins TRBV11-1 to TRBJ2-7; TRBD1 agrees at 8 bases. Per the germline V gene, CDR1 is SGHAT and CDR2 is FQDESV (reference sequence). Unmatched junction bases numbered 4, after V lost 5 bases and J lost 4 bases. The CDR3 is 13 amino acids. CDR3 sequence reads: CASSRDRRYEQYF. For the CDR3, the DNA is TGTGCCAGCAGCAGGGACAGGAGATACGAGCAGTACTTC.

The chain links TRBV6-6 to TRBJ1-1, with 7 positions matching TRBD1. The V gene's germline CDR1 is MNHNY and CDR2 SVGAGI (reference sequence). After removal of 10 bases from V and 2 bases from J, the junction contained 4 bases not matched to a gene. This CDR3 spans 12 amino acids. The chain's CDR3 is CAMGQPNTEAFF. CDR3 DNA: TGTGCCATGGGACAGCCCAACACTGAAGCTTTCTTT.

The genes are TRBV7-9 and TRBJ2-2, with TRBD2 matching over 10 bases. The CDR3 runs 15 residues. In germline, CDR1 is SEHNR, CDR2 FQNEAQ (reference sequence). V gave up 5 bases and J gave up 6 bases; unmatched junction bases: 6. CDR3 sequence: CASSPSGGAAGELFF. The CDR3 region has the DNA TGTGCCAGCAGCCCAAGCGGGGGGGCCGCCGGGGAGCTGTTTTTT.

V usage is TRBV19 and J usage is TRBJ1-1, with D perhaps matching TRBD1 (5 bases). The CDR3 contains 13 residues. Trimming pared 8 bases from V and 6 bases from J, leaving 16 bases between. Germline V CDR1 and CDR2: LNHDA, SQIVND (reference sequence). DNA for the CDR3: TGTGCCAGTGGAAGGGGTTTGGAGTCTGAAGCTTTCTTT. As protein: CASGRGLESEAFF.

The chain carries TRBV7-8 and TRBJ1-5, with D maybe TRBD1 (6 bases). The CDR3 sequence is 15 residues long. V lost 4 bases to trimming and J lost 6 bases, with 16 bases between them. The germline gives CDR1 SGHVS, CDR2 FQNEAQ. CDR3 bases: TGTGCCAGCAGCTGGACACAGGGTACGGGTCAGCCCCAGCATTTT. It encodes CASSWTQGTGQPQHF.

This clone came up once. The CDR3 bases are TGTGCCAGCAGCTTACTAGCGGGGGGCTACAATGAGCAGTTCTTC. It specifies CASSLLAGGYNEQFF. The chain carries TRBV7-3 and TRBJ2-1; TRBD2 agrees at 11 bases. The length of the CDR3 is 15 residues. V shed 2 bases and J 3 bases; nucleotides not matched to a gene: 0. Germline CDR1 reads SGHTA; CDR2 reads FQGTGA. The whole variable domain, remainder taken from reference TRBV7-3 and TRBJ2-1, is GAGVSQTPSNKVTEKGKYVELRCDPISGHTALYWYRQSLGQGPEFLIYFQGTGAADDSGLPNDRFFAVRPEGSVSTLKIQRTERGDSAVYLCASSLLAGGYNEQFFGPGTRLTVL.

The rearrangement uses TRBV27 and TRBJ1-2, with 8 bases that match TRBD1. This CDR3 comprises 14 residues. Germline V gene data show CDR1 as MNHEY and CDR2 as SMNVEV (reference sequence). J gave up 6 bases and V 6 bases, and 9 bases lay outside the gene matches. This CDR3 reads CASSSNRDRHGYTF. The CDR3 coding sequence is TGTGCCAGCAGCTCTAACCGGGACAGGCATGGCTACACCTTC.

This clone was recorded at least ten times. The gene calls are TRBV18 and TRBJ1-2; 8 nucleotides match TRBD1. Per germline, CDR1 KGHSH and CDR2 LQKENI. V was clipped by 3 bases and J by 8 bases; unmatched bases: 11. There are 15 residues in the CDR3. The CDR3 reads CASSPRTGSSFGYTF. CDR3 coding DNA: TGTGCCAGCTCACCGAGGACAGGGTCATCCTTCGGCTACACCTTC.

V gene TRBV15 combines with J gene TRBJ2-1; D may be TRBD2 (6 bases). CDR1 LNHNV and CDR2 YYDKDF come from the germline V gene (reference sequence). The ends were cut back, 1 base at V and 8 bases at J, with 12 bases in the middle. The CDR3 spans 14 residues. The CDR3, as DNA: TGTGCCACCAGCAGAGTGGTAGGAGGGGATGAGCAGTTCTTC. Translating it yields CATSRVVGGDEQFF.

This clone was counted only a few times. This chain uses TRBV5-1 with TRBJ1-5, with TRBD1 identical over 8 bases. Germline V gene data show CDR1 as SGHRS and CDR2 as YFSETQ. The CDR3 length is 15 residues. J lost 3 bases, V lost 2 bases, and 4 bases had no gene match. Here the CDR3 reads CASSFGTGVNQPQHF. The CDR3 DNA reads as TGCGCCAGCAGCTTCGGGACAGGCGTCAATCAGCCCCAGCATTTT. Combining the CDR3 with reference TRBV5-1 and TRBJ1-5 gives the whole variable domain KAGVTQTPRYLIKTRGQQVTLSCSPISGHRSVSWYQQTPGQGLQFLFEYFSETQRNKGNFPGRFSGRQFSNSRSEMNVSTLELGDSALYLCASSFGTGVNQPQHFGDGTRLSIL.

The V call is TRBV19, the J call TRBJ1-1, with unresolved D. This CDR3 has 13 residues. The ends were cut back, 8 bases at V and 5 bases at J, with 15 bases in the middle. Germline V gene lookup returns CDR1 LNHDA and CDR2 SQIVND (reference sequence). The CDR3: CASGLGLYTEAFF. DNA for the CDR3: TGTGCCAGTGGTTTAGGCCTCTATACTGAAGCTTTCTTT.

J is TRBJ2-1 and V is TRBV9; 7 nucleotides align to TRBD1. The CDR3 loop spans 15 amino acids. The J segment lost 9 bases and the V segment lost 0 bases, leaving 9 bases of the junction unmatched. Germline V lookup: CDR1 SGDLS, CDR2 YYNGEE. The CDR3 DNA is TGTGCCAGCAGCGTAGGGAGTAGGGGGCGCATTGAGCAGTTCTTC. It is translated as CASSVGSRGRIEQFF.

Regarding this clone: Other nucleotide sequences in the sample specify the same CDR3. The gene calls are TRBV7-3 and TRBJ2-3; tentatively, D is TRBD1 (5 bases). This CDR3 has 14 amino acids. The germline CDR1 and CDR2 sequences are SGHTA and FQGTGA. Trimming took off 3 bases at V and 2 bases at J, with 9 bases between the two ends. CDR3 residues: CASSLGLSTDTQYF. As DNA, the CDR3 is TGTGCCAGCAGCTTGGGGCTCTCCACAGATACGCAGTATTTT.

The chain uses TRBV7-2 and TRBJ2-3; no clear D. The CDR3 consists of 15 residues. Germline CDR1 reads SGHTA; CDR2 reads FQGNSA. Trimming took 3 bases from V and 5 from J, leaving 15 bases between them. CDR3 loop: CASSFGAALVDTQYF. The CDR3 DNA reads as TGTGCCAGCAGCTTTGGTGCGGCTCTAGTAGATACGCAGTATTTT.